This record looks at one T cell receptor (beta chain) sequence and its context. As to treatment: oral pan-JAK inhibitor, 5-10 mg twice daily. Cell sorting was applied to PBMCs, and CD4+ and CD8+ T cells were collected. This record belongs to a study of CD8+ T cells in alopecia areata. The ends were cut back, 8 bases at V and 8 bases at J, with 15 bases in the middle. The CDR3 has 11 amino acids. Germline V gene lookup returns CDR1 SQVTM and CDR2 ANQGSEA. The authors extracted RNA and reverse transcribed it into cDNA as the sequencing template. Data came from immunoSEQ multiplex PCR; TCRdb stores just in-frame clones and leaves some out. The sample contains around 190,000 clones, 64% of which appear only once.

The sequence was collected from a human donor with alopecia areata. The sample in question was CD4+ T cells sorted from blood, obtained at week 49, from a patient treated with tofacitinib. The J gene is TRBJ1-2, the V gene TRBV29-1; D is ambiguous. In DNA, the CDR3 is TGCAGCTTACACGGTGTTTCGGGCTACACCTTC. This translates into CSLHGVSGYTF.